The 9 T cell receptor beta chains reported below all come from one sample, sequenced in a study of blood T cell repertoires in COVID-19. Profiling relied on immunoSEQ multiplex PCR, and the TCRdb table lists in-frame clones only, not all of them. The sample shows approximately 180,000 clones, 82% of them seen only once. Sequenced material: peripheral blood. These receptors were taken from a woman in her sixties or seventies with acute or convalescent COVID-19.

The chain carries TRBV6-2 or TRBV6-3 and TRBJ2-5; TRBD2 is a possible D gene (6 bases). The V end lost 6 bases, the J end lost 5 bases, and 16 bases lay between the germline ends. Germline V gene data show CDR1 as MNHEY and CDR2 as SVGEGT. This CDR3 contains 14 residues. The CDR3 sequence is CASSYAGTVETQYF. CDR3 sequence (DNA): TGTGCCAGCAGCTATGCAGGGACTGTCGAGACCCAGTACTTC.

The rearrangement uses TRBV30 and TRBJ1-2; D gene ambiguous. V lost 2 bases and J 1 base, leaving 5 bases between the germline ends. From germline, CDR1 is GTSNPN and CDR2 SVGIG (reference sequence). There are 12 residues in the CDR3. Here the CDR3 reads CAWSIYNYGYTF. In nucleotides, the CDR3 is TGTGCCTGGAGTATATATAACTATGGCTACACCTTC.

J is TRBJ1-5 and V is TRBV2, with D perhaps TRBD1 (5 bases). This CDR3 has 14 amino acids. V was shortened by 7 bases and J by 3 bases, with 13 bases between the two germline ends. The germline CDR1 and CDR2 sequences are SNHLY and FYNNEI. Here the CDR3 DNA reads TGTGCCAGCACCGCCGACAGAAACAATCAGCCCCAGCATTTT. It is translated as CASTADRNNQPQHF.

V gene TRBV4-2 combines with J gene TRBJ2-2, with TRBD2 as a possible D gene (5 bases). The germline V gene has CDR1 LGHNA and CDR2 YNFKEQ. V was shortened by 2 bases and J by 1 base, with 8 bases between the two germline ends. This CDR3 has 15 residues. The CDR3 DNA sequence: TGTGCCAGCAGCCAACCAGGACTGAACACCGGGGAGCTGTTTTTT. This gives the protein CASSQPGLNTGELFF.

The table lists this clone with a few counts. The junction differs from germline at one of its ends, possibly a read error. V and J are TRBV6-5 and TRBJ2-1, with D possibly being TRBD1 (7 bases). Germline lookup yields CDR1 MNHEY and CDR2 SVGAGI. CDR3 size: 12 residues. The CDR3 DNA reads TGTGCCAGCAGTTACACAGGGGAGGCTGAGATCTTC. Translation: CASSYTGEAEIF.

The rearrangement joins TRBV28 to TRBJ1-5, with TRBD1 as a possible D gene (5 bases). The CDR3 covers 14 residues. The ends were cut back, 1 base at V and 4 bases at J, with 8 bases in the middle. CDR1 and CDR2 from the germline V gene are MDHEN and SYDVKM. CDR3 residues: CASSLYPGNQPQHF. CDR3 in DNA: TGTGCCAGCAGTTTATACCCAGGGAATCAGCCCCAGCATTTT.

The chain couples TRBV27 to TRBJ1-6, with 7 bases that match TRBD1. Trimming cost V 5 bases and J 3 bases; bases outside gene matches: 10. The CDR3 extends over 17 amino acids. Germline V gene sequence: CDR1 MNHEY, CDR2 SMNVEV (reference sequence). The DNA for the CDR3 is TGTGCCAGCAGTACCTTTCGACAGGGTTTCTATAATTCACCCCTCCACTTT. Its translation is CASSTFRQGFYNSPLHF.

This clone came up a few times. The chain combines TRBV28 with TRBJ1-2; TRBD1 agrees at 8 bases. Germline V lookup: CDR1 MDHEN, CDR2 SYDVKM. The trim removed 3 bases at V and 1 base at J, leaving 10 bases unmatched. The length of the CDR3 is 17 residues. The CDR3 protein is CASSFPARGRNNYGYTF. The CDR3, as DNA: TGTGCCAGCAGTTTTCCAGCCAGGGGGCGGAATAACTATGGCTACACCTTC.

In this sample, this clone turned up once. The CDR3 protein is CASSLGGQRNYGYTF. The CDR3 DNA is TGTGCCAGCAGCTTGGGGGGACAGCGTAACTATGGCTACACCTTC. The chain links TRBV5-4 to TRBJ1-2, with TRBD1 matching 7 bases. The length of the CDR3 is 15 residues. After removal of 0 bases from V and 1 base from J, the junction contained 3 bases not matched to a gene. From germline, CDR1 is SGHNT and CDR2 YYREEE (reference sequence).